A selection of T cell receptor beta chains follows, all from one sample in a study of T cell repertoires in cytomegalovirus infection. TCRdb independently ran MiXCR on the reads; one entry per CDR3 protein. The table records hundreds of thousands of distinct CDR3 sequences, 9.5% of them present only once. Material: PBMCs. The receptors were gathered from a human donor in good health (CMV status not recorded). Some clones in this sample may be carry-over from other donors' samples. The CDR3 runs from the conserved cysteine through the conserved F or W. A D gene is named only where the DNA matches it firmly. Size values are once, few and many counts, or a class for expanded clones, and some rows have none.

V gene,J gene,D gene,CDR3 length,clone size,CDR3 protein,CDR3 DNA
TRBV12-3/TRBV12-4,TRBJ2-7,TRBD2,14,NA,CASSRLAGVNEQYF,TGTGCCAGCAGCAGACTAGCGGGAGTTAACGAGCAGTACTTC
TRBV7-6,TRBJ1-1,NA,12,many,CASSRGTAEAFF,TGTGCCAGCAGCCGGGGTACGGCTGAAGCTTTCTTT
TRBV7-9,TRBJ2-1,NA,13,NA,CASSLVGHNEQFF,TGTGCCAGCAGCTTAGTAGGACACAATGAGCAGTTCTTC
TRBV28,TRBJ2-2,TRBD2,15,few,CASSPSGRHTGELFF,TGTGCCAGCAGTCCTAGCGGGAGGCACACCGGGGAGCTGTTTTTT
TRBV20-1,TRBJ2-1,TRBD2,15,NA,CSASLSGGTYNEQFF,TGCAGTGCGAGCCTCAGCGGGGGGACTTACAATGAGCAGTTCTTC
TRBV5-6,TRBJ2-5,TRBD2,17,few,CASSPRLRLAGEETQYF,TGTGCCAGCAGCCCGCGTCTCCGTCTAGCGGGGGAAGAGACCCAGTACTTC
TRBV7-7,TRBJ2-2,NA,13,few,CASSLIEAGELFF,TGTGCCAGCAGCCTAATTGAAGCCGGGGAGCTGTTTTTT
TRBV15,TRBJ2-5,NA,17,once,CATSRLQAGDFPETQYF,TGTGCCACCAGCAGACTACAGGCAGGGGACTTTCCGGAGACCCAGTACTTC
TRBV7-2,TRBJ1-5,TRBD1,16,many,CASSSRDRGQNQPQHF,TGTGCCAGCAGCTCCAGGGACAGGGGGCAGAATCAGCCCCAGCATTTT
TRBV6-2/TRBV6-3,TRBJ1-6,NA,14,once,CASSYTGRGNPLHF,TGTGCCAGCAGTTACACAGGGAGGGGGAACCCCCTCCACTTT
TRBV7-9,TRBJ2-7,TRBD1,14,few,CASSLPGTENEQYF,TGTGCCAGCAGCTTACCGGGGACAGAGAACGAGCAGTACTTC
TRBV7-2,TRBJ2-7,TRBD2,16,many,CASSAASGGTPYEQYF,TGTGCCAGCAGCGCCGCTAGCGGGGGGACCCCCTACGAGCAGTACTTC
TRBV6-8,TRBJ1-1,TRBD1,13,NA,CASREQGETEAFF,TGTGCCAGCAGGGAACAGGGGGAGACTGAAGCTTTCTTT
TRBV12-3/TRBV12-4,TRBJ1-2,NA,19,NA,CASSLGPGQGRPRNYGYTF,TGTGCCAGCAGTTTGGGCCCCGGGCAGGGAAGGCCCCGAAACTATGGCTACACCTTC
TRBV28,TRBJ1-1,NA,12,NA,CASSPIPRGAFF,TGTGCCAGCAGTCCCATACCCCGTGGAGCTTTCTTT
TRBV12-3/TRBV12-4,TRBJ2-5,TRBD1,14,few,CASSQGQVQETQYF,TGTGCCAGCAGCCAAGGACAGGTGCAAGAGACCCAGTACTTC
TRBV29-1,TRBJ1-1,TRBD1,13,few,CSVERQGRMDAFF,TGCAGCGTTGAACGACAGGGAAGAATGGATGCTTTCTTT
TRBV7-2,TRBJ2-2,TRBD2,17,many,CASSLPPLAGSTGELFF,TGTGCCAGCAGCTTACCCCCACTAGCGGGGAGCACCGGGGAGCTGTTTTTT
TRBV28,TRBJ2-7,NA,15,few,CASSFGGGGPYEQYF,TGTGCCAGCAGTTTCGGTGGAGGGGGGCCCTACGAGCAGTACTTC
TRBV6-2/TRBV6-3,TRBJ1-5,NA,12,once,CASKDSNQPQHF,TGTGCCAGCAAAGATAGCAATCAGCCCCAGCATTTT
TRBV7-9,TRBJ2-1,NA,13,few,CASSFDSYNEQFF,TGTGCCAGCAGCTTTGACAGCTACAATGAGCAGTTCTTC
TRBV7-9,TRBJ1-2,NA,12,NA,CASSFTVYGYTF,TGTGCCAGCAGCTTTACAGTTTATGGCTACACCTTC
TRBV18,TRBJ2-7,TRBD2,16,NA,CASSPQTGLAGNEQYF,TGTGCCAGCTCACCCCAAACCGGACTAGCGGGCAACGAGCAGTACTTC
TRBV19,TRBJ2-7,TRBD1,14,once,CASSVGTGPYEQYF,TGTGCCAGTAGTGTGGGGACAGGGCCCTACGAGCAGTACTTC
TRBV20-1,TRBJ2-7,TRBD2,15,NA,CSARDYRTSGTEQYF,TGCAGTGCTAGAGATTACAGGACTAGCGGGACCGAGCAGTACTTC
TRBV7-2,TRBJ2-1,TRBD2,15,many,CASSLTSGGTREQFF,TGTGCCAGCAGCTTGACTAGCGGGGGCACAAGAGAGCAGTTCTTC
TRBV7-9,TRBJ2-5,TRBD2,16,NA,CASSTRAGRRFGTQYF,TGTGCCAGCAGCACGCGTGCCGGGAGGAGGTTCGGGACCCAGTACTTC
TRBV7-2,TRBJ2-1,NA,15,few,CASSPGRGFYNEQFF,TGTGCCAGCAGCCCCGGCAGGGGATTCTACAATGAGCAGTTCTTC